The 32 T cell receptor beta chains listed next were all sequenced from one sample in a study of blood T cell repertoires in COVID-19. Assay used: immunoSEQ multiplex PCR; TCRdb lists only in-frame clones, some missing. The table includes 350,000 or so clones, about nine tenths detected once. Sequenced input: peripheral blood. These receptors were collected from a woman in her sixties or seventies with COVID-19, enrolled during active disease.

This chain connects TRBV11-2 to TRBJ2-1; 9 bases fit TRBD1. Germline loops: CDR1 SGHAT, CDR2 FQNNGV. Germline trimming cut 5 bases from V and 0 bases from J; bases unmatched to any gene: 2. The CDR3 has 15 amino acids. The CDR3 nucleotides read TGTGCCAGCAGCAAGGACAGGGGCTCCTACAATGAGCAGTTCTTC. It yields the protein CASSKDRGSYNEQFF.

Turning to this clone: Distinct nucleotide sequences in the sample also encode this CDR3. The chain joins TRBV3-1 (or the pseudogene TRBV3-2) to TRBJ2-7; the match to TRBD2 covers 9 bases. This CDR3 region has 15 residues. Germline CDR1 and CDR2: LGHDT and YNNKEL (reference sequence). The J segment lost 2 bases and the V segment lost 3 bases, leaving 5 bases of the junction unmatched. CDR3 bases: TGTGCCAGCAGCCAGGGCGGGGGGGGCGCCTACGAGCAGTACTTC. This encodes CASSQGGGGAYEQYF.

V usage is TRBV10-3 and J usage is TRBJ2-2; a possible D gene is TRBD2 (5 bases). The germline gives CDR1 ENHRY, CDR2 SYGVKD. The CDR3 has 13 amino acids. Between the trimmed V and J ends, which lost 2 bases and 5 bases, there was a span of 6 bases. DNA for the CDR3: TGTGCCATCAGTGAGACGGGGACCGGGGAGCTGTTTTTT. It is translated as CAISETGTGELFF.

J is TRBJ1-5 and V is TRBV18; D gene uncertain. Germline values: CDR1 KGHSH, CDR2 LQKENI. V lost 0 bases and J lost 2, with 11 bases in between. This CDR3 comprises 16 residues. The CDR3: CASSPPTLAGNQPQHF. CDR3 DNA: TGTGCCAGCTCACCACCAACGTTGGCTGGCAATCAGCCCCAGCATTTT. The whole variable domain, filled in from reference TRBV18 and TRBJ1-5, reads NAGVMQNPRHLVRRRGQEARLRCSPMKGHSHVYWYRQLPEEGLKFMVYLQKENIIDESGMPKERFSAEFPKEGPSILRIQQVVRGDSAAYFCASSPPTLAGNQPQHFGDGTRLSIL.

J is TRBJ1-2 and V is TRBV28; the match to TRBD1 covers 8 bases. CDR3 size: 15 residues. Per germline, CDR1 MDHEN and CDR2 SYDVKM. V gave up 4 bases and J gave up 3 bases; unmatched junction bases: 7. CDR3 sequence: CASSSTGEGDYGYTF. CDR3 nucleotides: TGTGCCAGCAGTTCGACAGGGGAGGGGGACTATGGCTACACCTTC.

The chain is built from TRBV3-1 (or the pseudogene TRBV3-2) and TRBJ1-2; D gene ambiguous. Germline V CDR1 and CDR2: LGHDT, YNNKEL (reference sequence). The ends were cut back, 1 base at V and 6 bases at J, with 15 bases in the middle. The CDR3 loop spans 15 amino acids. CDR3 coding DNA: TGTGCCAGCAGCCAAGGGGCAGCCATGGCTAATGGCTACACCTTC. Its protein is CASSQGAAMANGYTF.

This clone showed up just once. This chain links TRBV2 with TRBJ1-6, with 7 bases that match TRBD1. This CDR3 region has 15 residues. Trimming at V came to 7 bases and at J to 6 bases, leaving 9 bases not matched to a gene. The V gene's germline CDR1 is SNHLY and CDR2 FYNNEI. This CDR3 is CASNKGQTLNSPLHF. CDR3 nucleotides: TGTGCCAGCAACAAGGGACAGACCCTTAATTCACCCCTCCACTTT.

The V and J genes are TRBV7-9 and TRBJ1-1, with 8 bases fitting TRBD1. The CDR3 has 14 residues. CDR1 is SEHNR, CDR2 FQNEAQ, per germline (reference sequence). With 5 bases clipped from V and 0 bases from J, the junction kept 2 bases outside the gene matches. CDR3 sequence (DNA): TGTGCCAGCAGCGTGGGACAGGTGAACACTGAAGCTTTCTTT. It encodes CASSVGQVNTEAFF.

This clone has just one count. The CDR3, as DNA: TGTGCCAGCACCCCCCTGACAGGGGTGATCGGGGAGCTGTTTTTT. Protein: CASTPLTGVIGELFF. This chain joins TRBV7-7 and TRBJ2-2, with 8 bases that match TRBD1. Germline CDR1 and CDR2: SSHAT and FNYEAQ (reference sequence). V shed 7 bases, J shed 7 bases, and the junction held 11 bases outside the gene matches. There are 15 residues in the CDR3.

V and J are TRBV4-1 and TRBJ2-7, with a possible D match to TRBD2 (6 bases). Trimming took 4 bases from V and 3 from J, leaving 10 bases between them. The germline CDR1 and CDR2 sequences are MGHRA and YSYEKL. The CDR3 is 13 amino acids. CDR3 nucleotide sequence: TGCGCCAGCAGCCCCACCGGGAGCTACGAGCAGTACTTC. Amino acid sequence: CASSPTGSYEQYF.

V and J are TRBV5-5 and TRBJ2-1, with TRBD1 identical over 8 bases. From germline, CDR1 is SGHKS and CDR2 YYEKEE (reference sequence). CDR3 size: 15 residues. V was clipped by 6 bases and J by 8 bases; unmatched bases: 13. The CDR3, as DNA: TGTGCCAGCAACGCCCGGACAGGGTTGGCCGATGAGCAGTTCTTC. It is translated as CASNARTGLADEQFF.

V is TRBV28 and J is TRBJ1-6; D uncertain. This CDR3 has 18 amino acids. V gave up 6 bases and J gave up 0 bases, with 18 bases separating them. The V gene's germline CDR1 is MDHEN and CDR2 SYDVKM. CDR3 amino acids: CASRFAGDLYSYNSPLHF. The DNA of the CDR3 is TGTGCCAGCAGATTCGCCGGAGACCTTTACTCCTATAATTCACCCCTCCACTTT.

The genes are TRBV6-1 and TRBJ1-2; D is undetermined. The CDR3 runs 14 residues. Trimming pared 8 bases from V and 5 bases from J, leaving 18 bases between. CDR1 is MNHNS and CDR2 is SASEGT in the germline V gene. This CDR3 reads CASRPQAPGYGYTF. The CDR3, as DNA: TGTGCCAGCCGCCCTCAGGCCCCGGGGTATGGCTACACCTTC.

CDR3 in amino acids: CATGDQRGGVNGYTF. CDR3 DNA: TGTGCCACCGGAGACCAAAGAGGGGGGGTGAATGGCTACACCTTC. The chain combines TRBV19 with TRBJ1-2; maybe TRBD1 (6 bases). The CDR3 is 15 amino acids. With 10 bases removed from V and 6 bases from J, the gap between germline ends came to 24 bases. Germline V gene sequence: CDR1 LNHDA, CDR2 SQIVND (reference sequence).

This chain links TRBV3-1 (or the pseudogene TRBV3-2) with TRBJ1-4; 8 nucleotides match TRBD1. Losses at the gene ends were 1 base for V and 7 bases for J; bases not matched to a gene: 8. The V gene's germline CDR1 is LGHDT and CDR2 YNNKEL (reference sequence). This CDR3 contains 16 residues. In DNA form, the CDR3 reads TGTGCCAGCAGCCAAGGAGGGGGACAGGTCCGTGAAAAACTGTTTTTT. Its translation: CASSQGGGQVREKLFF.

The chain combines TRBV7-3 with TRBJ2-1; tentatively, D is TRBD2 (6 bases). This CDR3 comprises 16 residues. The germline V gene encodes CDR1 SGHTA and CDR2 FQGTGA. Trimming pared 6 bases from V and 10 bases from J, leaving 25 bases between. For the CDR3, the DNA is TGTGCCAGCAGGCTTACAACGGCGGGGCCCGGTTCGGAGCAGTTCTTC. It codes for CASRLTTAGPGSEQFF.

The chain carries TRBV12-3 or TRBV12-4 and TRBJ1-2; D possibly corresponds to TRBD1 (5 bases). Trimming shortened V by 6 bases and J by 8 bases, and 16 bases separated the two germline ends. CDR3 length: 13 residues. The CDR3 nucleotides read TGTGCCAGCAGAGGGACCCTGGGAGGGGGCTACACCTTC. This sequence encodes CASRGTLGGGYTF.

The chain couples TRBV9 to TRBJ1-4; tentative D call: TRBD1 (5 bases). The CDR3 runs to 15 residues. V was trimmed by 1 base and J by 4 bases, leaving 11 bases between them. Germline loops: CDR1 SGDLS, CDR2 YYNGEE. The CDR3 spells CASSVRGSLNEKLFF. The CDR3 nucleotides read TGTGCCAGCAGCGTACGGGGGAGTCTTAATGAAAAACTGTTTTTT.

J is TRBJ2-5 and V is TRBV5-4; TRBD2 might be the D (6 bases). Deletions cut 3 bases from V and 5 bases from J, with 20 bases between. The CDR3 loop spans 16 amino acids. Germline assignment: CDR1 SGHNT and CDR2 YYREEE (reference sequence). The CDR3 DNA sequence: TGTGCCAGCAGCTCGGGAGAGACTAGAACTTACGAGACCCAGTACTTC. Translated: CASSSGETRTYETQYF.

The rearrangement uses TRBV18 and TRBJ1-1, with a possible D match to TRBD1 (6 bases). V gave up 3 bases and J gave up 1 base, with 9 bases separating them. Germline V lookup: CDR1 KGHSH, CDR2 LQKENI. CDR3 length: 14 amino acids. CDR3 coding DNA: TGTGCCAGCTCACCTTACAGGGAGAACACTGAAGCTTTCTTT. It yields the protein CASSPYRENTEAFF. Full variable domain (missing parts from reference TRBV18 and TRBJ1-1): NAGVMQNPRHLVRRRGQEARLRCSPMKGHSHVYWYRQLPEEGLKFMVYLQKENIIDESGMPKERFSAEFPKEGPSILRIQQVVRGDSAAYFCASSPYRENTEAFFGQGTRLTVV.

The chain is built from TRBV6-1 and TRBJ1-1, with D tentatively TRBD1 (6 bases). The CDR3 consists of 15 residues. Trimming removed 6 bases at V and 2 bases at J, with 16 bases between. Germline V CDR1 and CDR2: MNHNS, SASEGT. The CDR3 spells CASRAERTENTEAFF. The CDR3, as DNA: TGTGCCAGCAGAGCAGAACGGACAGAAAACACTGAAGCTTTCTTT.

The genes are TRBV28 and TRBJ1-5, with TRBD1 matching 10 bases. The CDR3 sequence is 16 residues long. Germline V gene data show CDR1 as MDHEN and CDR2 as SYDVKM. V shed 6 bases and J 6 bases; nucleotides not matched to a gene: 11. CDR3 in amino acids: CASSPPDRGPGQPQHF. Written as DNA, the CDR3 is TGTGCCAGCAGCCCCCCCGACAGGGGGCCAGGTCAGCCCCAGCATTTT. The full variable domain, with the rest looked up from reference TRBV28 and TRBJ1-5, is DVKVTQSSRYLVKRTGEKVFLECVQDMDHENMFWYRQDPGLGLRLIYFSYDVKMKEKGDIPEGYSVSREKKERFSLILESASTNQTSMYLCASSPPDRGPGQPQHFGDGTRLSIL.

V and J are TRBV28 and TRBJ2-7, with D perhaps TRBD1 (5 bases). V was cut by 5 bases and J by 4 bases, with 9 bases left in between. CDR3 length: 12 amino acids. The germline V gene encodes CDR1 MDHEN and CDR2 SYDVKM. The CDR3 nucleotides are TGTGCCAGCAGTCTTAGGGGTTACGAGCAGTACTTC. It yields the protein CASSLRGYEQYF.

The chain employs TRBV5-4 and TRBJ1-5; D is undetermined. The CDR3 contains 15 residues. Trimming pared 0 bases from V and 0 bases from J, leaving 7 bases between. Germline V gene lookup returns CDR1 SGHNT and CDR2 YYREEE (reference sequence). The CDR3 DNA follows: TGTGCCAGCAGCTTGGGCGATAATAGCAATCAGCCCCAGCATTTT. This translates into CASSLGDNSNQPQHF. Together with reference TRBV5-4 and TRBJ1-5, the CDR3 gives the full variable domain: ETGVTQSPTHLIKTRGQQVTLRCSSQSGHNTVSWYQQALGQGPQFIFQYYREEENGRGNFPPRFSGLQFPNYSSELNVNALELDDSALYLCASSLGDNSNQPQHFGDGTRLSIL.

This clone appeared once. The identical CDR3 is also encoded by other nucleotide sequences in the sample. The chain is built from TRBV7-3 and TRBJ2-7, with 12 nucleotides matching TRBD2. The germline gives CDR1 SGHTA, CDR2 FQGTGA. V shed 5 bases, J shed 4 bases, and the junction held 3 bases outside the gene matches. This CDR3 has 14 residues. Here the CDR3 reads CASSPSGGAYEQYF. The CDR3 bases are TGTGCCAGCAGCCCTAGCGGGGGGGCTTACGAGCAGTACTTC.

The V call is TRBV5-1, the J call TRBJ1-5; a possible D gene is TRBD1 (5 bases). Per the germline V gene, CDR1 is SGHRS and CDR2 is YFSETQ. The V gene lost 5 bases and the J gene lost 4 bases, with 16 bases spanning the gap. The CDR3 loop spans 15 amino acids. CDR3 sequence (DNA): TGCGCCAGCAGTATTCAGGGTGAAGGGAATCAGCCCCAGCATTTT. Translated: CASSIQGEGNQPQHF.

V gene TRBV27 combines with J gene TRBJ1-2; 7 bases map to TRBD1. Germline assignment: CDR1 MNHEY and CDR2 SMNVEV (reference sequence). The CDR3 extends over 15 amino acids. V was clipped by 6 bases and J by 3 bases; unmatched bases: 10. CDR3 residues: CASRRQGPVHYGYTF. The DNA for the CDR3 is TGTGCCAGCAGGCGACAGGGCCCGGTACACTATGGCTACACCTTC.

This clone was counted between two and nine times. The chain links TRBV7-8 to TRBJ1-3; TRBD1 is a possible D gene (6 bases). Trimming shortened V by 7 bases and J by 4 bases, and 11 bases separated the two germline ends. Germline values: CDR1 SGHVS, CDR2 FQNEAQ. The CDR3 covers 13 residues. CDR3 protein: CASIQGWGNTIYF. The CDR3 DNA reads TGTGCCAGCATACAGGGATGGGGAAACACCATATATTTT.

V is TRBV9 and J is TRBJ1-2; a possible D gene is TRBD1 (5 bases). The V end lost 1 base, the J end lost 3 bases, and 10 bases lay between the germline ends. CDR3 size: 14 residues. CDR1 and CDR2 (germline): SGDLS, YYNGEE. Here the CDR3 DNA reads TGTGCCAGCAGCGTATGGGGAGGGGACTATGGCTACACCTTC. Its protein is CASSVWGGDYGYTF. The full variable domain, rest sourced from reference TRBV9 and TRBJ1-2, is DSGVTQTPKHLITATGQRVTLRCSPRSGDLSVYWYQQSLDQGLQFLIQYYNGEERAKGNILERFSAQQFPDLHSELNLSSLELGDSALYFCASSVWGGDYGYTFGSGTRLTVV.

The J gene is TRBJ1-1, the V gene TRBV19; D call uncertain. The V and J ends lost 7 bases and 2 bases respectively, with 20 bases between them. The CDR3 has 16 amino acids. CDR1 is LNHDA, CDR2 SQIVND, per germline (reference sequence). CDR3 in DNA: TGTGCCAGTATTCCGTTTACAAACAACCCAAACACTGAAGCTTTCTTT. Encoded protein: CASIPFTNNPNTEAFF.

The chain is built from TRBV13 and TRBJ1-2; TRBD1 agrees at 9 bases. Per the germline V gene, CDR1 is PRHDT and CDR2 is FYEKMQ (reference sequence). The CDR3 spans 16 residues. Trimming removed 2 bases from V and 4 bases from J; junction bases left unmatched: 8. The chain's CDR3 is CASSLSPGQGGYGYTF. CDR3 coding DNA: TGTGCCAGCAGCTTAAGTCCGGGACAGGGAGGCTATGGCTACACCTTC.

The chain links TRBV4-2 to TRBJ2-7; D is unresolved. Germline loops: CDR1 LGHNA, CDR2 YNFKEQ. V was pared by 5 bases and J by 6 bases, with 11 bases between. The CDR3 runs 12 residues. CDR3 sequence: CASSFLGAEQYF. As DNA, the CDR3 is TGTGCCAGCAGCTTCCTAGGTGCCGAGCAGTACTTC.